This passage covers 29 T cell receptor beta chains from one sample sequenced in a study of naive and memory T cell subsets. An equimolar mix of two oligonucleotides served as the beta constant-region primer for TRBC1 and TRBC2. Nested alpha and beta constant-region primers with the SP2 primer drove four PCR rounds on ligated cDNA. TCRdb independently ran MiXCR on the UMI-ligation and nested PCR reads; one entry per CDR3 protein. The sample carries over 100,000 distinct CDR3 sequences, roughly 36% recorded once. The specimen was central memory CD4+ T cells from blood. The receptors stem from a human donor in good health.

The chain carries TRBV24-1 and TRBJ1-4, with TRBD1 identical over 8 bases. This CDR3 region has 18 residues. The trim removed 3 bases at V and 3 bases at J, leaving 11 bases unmatched. The germline CDR1 and CDR2 sequences are KGHDR and SFDVKD. CDR3 sequence reads: CATSDPRNRQGPNEKLFF. The CDR3 DNA follows: TGTGCCACCAGTGATCCCAGAAACCGACAGGGGCCTAATGAAAAACTGTTTTTT.

The chain links TRBV6-6 to TRBJ2-7; 8 positions agree with TRBD2. Germline V gene lookup returns CDR1 MNHNY and CDR2 SVGAGI (reference sequence). CDR3 size: 13 residues. J lost 7 bases, V lost 7 bases, and 9 bases had no gene match. The DNA for the CDR3 is TGTGCCAGCACCCTCTCGGGGGGGCGGGAGCAGTACTTC. Translated: CASTLSGGREQYF.

Only a few counts were recorded for this clonotype. V is TRBV6-2 or TRBV6-3 and J is TRBJ2-1; TRBD2 matches 8 bases. This CDR3 contains 17 residues. Per germline, CDR1 MNHEY and CDR2 SVGEGT. With V trimmed by 7 bases and J by 3 bases, 14 bases remained unmatched. The CDR3 here is CASTLKGVAGIYNEQFF. The CDR3 coding sequence is TGTGCCAGCACCCTCAAAGGGGTAGCGGGGATCTACAATGAGCAGTTCTTC.

The chain links TRBV29-1 to TRBJ2-5; maybe TRBD2 (6 bases). Between the trimmed V and J ends, which lost 8 bases and 10 bases, there was a span of 23 bases. Germline CDR1 and CDR2: SQVTM and ANQGSEA. This CDR3 region has 13 residues. The CDR3 here is CSLERTLAGIQYF. The CDR3, as DNA: TGCAGCCTCGAGCGGACACTCGCGGGGATCCAGTACTTC.

The chain links TRBV20-1 to TRBJ2-5; 10 positions match TRBD2. The junction had 14 bases not matched to a gene; V was cut back by 0 bases and J by 4 bases. The germline CDR1 and CDR2 sequences are DFQATT and SNEGSKA (reference sequence). This CDR3 spans 18 amino acids. The CDR3 reads CSARDRTSGTSRAETQYF. The CDR3 DNA reads TGCAGTGCTAGAGATAGGACTAGCGGCACCTCGAGGGCAGAGACCCAGTACTTC.

The chain's CDR3 is CASSTLAGAGPEQYF. CDR3 DNA sequence: TGTGCCAGCAGCACCCTAGCGGGAGCAGGCCCCGAGCAGTACTTC. The chain recombines TRBV7-2 with TRBJ2-7; TRBD2 aligns across 10 bases. CDR3 size: 15 residues. After removal of 5 bases from V and 6 bases from J, the junction contained 10 bases not matched to a gene. Per germline, CDR1 SGHTA and CDR2 FQGNSA.

This clonotype was seen once. The genes are TRBV4-2 and TRBJ2-7; TRBD2 matches at 7 bases. The V and J ends lost 0 bases and 5 bases, in that order; junction bases with no gene match: 4. The CDR3 is 14 amino acids. Germline V gene lookup returns CDR1 LGHNA and CDR2 YNFKEQ. The CDR3 loop reads CASSQDGGSDEQYF. The CDR3, as DNA: TGTGCCAGCAGCCAAGATGGCGGGAGTGACGAGCAGTACTTC.

J is TRBJ1-2 and V is TRBV19; a weak D match, TRBD1 (5 bases). Germline CDR1 is LNHDA and CDR2 is SQIVND (reference sequence). CDR3 length: 16 residues. Deletions cut 7 bases from V and 8 bases from J, with 26 bases between. The CDR3 reads CASTLFLPAGLGGYTF. In nucleotides, the CDR3 is TGTGCCAGTACCCTTTTCCTTCCGGCAGGGCTTGGAGGCTACACCTTC. The full variable domain, with the rest looked up from reference TRBV19 and TRBJ1-2, is DGGITQSPKYLFRKEGQNVTLSCEQNLNHDAMYWYRQDPGQGLRLIYYSQIVNDFQKGDIAEGYSVSREKKESFPLTVTSAQKNPTAFYLCASTLFLPAGLGGYTFGSGTRLTVV.

V gene TRBV12-3 or TRBV12-4 combines with J gene TRBJ2-3; 8 nucleotides match TRBD1. This CDR3 is 15 amino acids long. V gave up 6 bases and J gave up 4 bases; unmatched junction bases: 9. The DNA of the CDR3 is TGTGCCAGCAGCCAGGGACAGGCAGAGGCAGATACGCAGTATTTT. Protein product: CASSQGQAEADTQYF.

There are many counts of this clonotype. The gene calls are TRBV25-1 and TRBJ2-3; TRBD2 matches 11 bases. This CDR3 is built from 16 residues. Germline loops: CDR1 MGHDK, CDR2 SYGVNS. V dropped 3 bases and J dropped 3; count of bases not matched to a gene: 5. The CDR3 DNA is TGTGCCAGCAGTGACTGGACTAGCGGGCAGACAGATACGCAGTATTTT. Translation: CASSDWTSGQTDTQYF.

The rearrangement uses TRBV3-1 and TRBJ2-1; 7 nucleotides align to TRBD2. The CDR3 spans 15 residues. V dropped 7 bases and J dropped 4; count of bases not matched to a gene: 10. The V gene's germline CDR1 is LGHDT and CDR2 YNNKEL (reference sequence). DNA for the CDR3: TGTGCCAGCAACCGTCGACTAGCAGGGTACAATGAGCAGTTCTTC. Translating it yields CASNRRLAGYNEQFF.

This clonotype occurred many times. The V gene is TRBV18, the J gene TRBJ1-1; D may be TRBD1 (5 bases). The length of the CDR3 is 15 residues. The V end lost 5 bases, the J end lost 3 bases, and 16 bases lay between the germline ends. CDR1 and CDR2 from the germline V gene are KGHSH and LQKENI. This chain's CDR3 is CASSTHQGEDTEAFF. For the CDR3, the DNA is TGTGCCAGCTCAACTCATCAAGGGGAGGACACTGAAGCTTTCTTT.

There are a few counts of this clonotype. The chain carries TRBV20-1 and TRBJ2-5; TRBD2 agrees at 8 bases. Germline V gene data show CDR1 as DFQATT and CDR2 as SNEGSKA (reference sequence). V lost 1 base, J lost 4 bases, and 17 bases stayed unmatched. The CDR3 has 18 amino acids. The DNA for the CDR3 is TGCAGTGCTAGAGGGATACCGGGACTAGGTTTTATCCGAGAGACCCAGTACTTC. This codes for CSARGIPGLGFIRETQYF.

The chain uses TRBV13 and TRBJ2-3, with D possibly being TRBD1 (7 bases). The ends were cut back, 3 bases at V and 0 bases at J, with 13 bases in the middle. The CDR3 length is 16 residues. The germline gives CDR1 PRHDT, CDR2 FYEKMQ (reference sequence). CDR3: CASSFWRGLSTDTQYF. In DNA form, the CDR3 reads TGTGCCAGCAGCTTCTGGAGGGGGCTGAGCACAGATACGCAGTATTTT.

The DNA of the CDR3 is TGCGCCAGCATCCCGTCTCCGGGGAACTATGGCTACACCTTC. Its protein is CASIPSPGNYGYTF. The chain couples TRBV5-1 to TRBJ1-2; D is uncertain. Trimming took 6 bases from V and 2 from J, leaving 14 bases between them. CDR1 and CDR2 from the germline V gene are SGHRS and YFSETQ. The CDR3 runs 14 residues.

The V and J genes are TRBV15 and TRBJ2-3; unclear D gene. Trimming took 0 bases from V and 6 from J, leaving 13 bases between them. The CDR3 consists of 15 residues. CDR1 is LNHNV, CDR2 YYDKDF, per germline (reference sequence). CDR3: CATSRDAQNLDTQYF. The CDR3 bases are TGTGCCACCAGCAGAGACGCACAGAACCTCGATACGCAGTATTTT.

This clonotype was recorded at least ten times. The chain's CDR3 is CAWSEARETQYF. CDR3 DNA: TGTGCCTGGAGTGAGGCGCGAGAGACCCAGTACTTC. The chain recombines TRBV30 with TRBJ2-5; D uncertain. In germline, CDR1 is GTSNPN, CDR2 SVGIG (reference sequence). Trimming took 1 base from V and 4 from J, leaving 7 bases between them. This CDR3 is built from 12 residues.

The genes are TRBV28 and TRBJ2-7; D uncertain. This CDR3 has 15 residues. Trimming shortened V by 3 bases and J by 0 bases, and 12 bases separated the two germline ends. Germline-derived CDR1 and CDR2 are MDHEN and SYDVKM. CDR3 amino acids: CASSLQASFSYEQYF. CDR3 in DNA: TGTGCCAGCAGTTTGCAGGCTTCCTTCTCCTACGAGCAGTACTTC.

This clonotype showed up just a few times. The genes are TRBV7-8 and TRBJ2-1; TRBD1 aligns across 8 bases. Germline V CDR1 and CDR2: SGHVS, FQNEAQ. V gave up 5 bases and J gave up 0 bases; unmatched junction bases: 3. This CDR3 region has 15 residues. Written as DNA, the CDR3 is TGTGCCAGCAGCGGACAGGGAAGCTCCTACAATGAGCAGTTCTTC. As protein: CASSGQGSSYNEQFF.

The chain links TRBV9 to TRBJ1-1, with D possibly matching TRBD1 (5 bases). V was clipped by 3 bases and J by 4 bases, with 16 bases between them. The CDR3 loop spans 15 amino acids. Germline loops: CDR1 SGDLS, CDR2 YYNGEE. The CDR3 DNA follows: TGTGCCAGCAGCGCCGGTGGGAGGGGAGGCACTGAAGCTTTCTTT. Residues: CASSAGGRGGTEAFF.

This clonotype appeared a few times. The chain employs TRBV20-1 and TRBJ1-1; possibly TRBD1 for D (6 bases). Germline loops: CDR1 DFQATT, CDR2 SNEGSKA (reference sequence). The length of the CDR3 is 18 residues. The V gene lost 0 bases and the J gene lost 1 base, with 21 bases spanning the gap. Here the CDR3 DNA reads TGCAGTGCTAGAGATTCCCCATTCCGGGGGCGAGAGAACACTGAAGCTTTCTTT. It is translated as CSARDSPFRGRENTEAFF.

This clonotype appeared a few times. V is TRBV11-3 and J is TRBJ2-1, with 14 positions matching TRBD2. With V trimmed by 4 bases and J by 6 bases, 2 bases remained unmatched. This CDR3 comprises 15 residues. Germline assignment: CDR1 SGHNT and CDR2 YENEEA. As DNA, the CDR3 is TGTGCCAGCAGCTCCGGGACTAGCGGGAGCAATGAGCAGTTCTTC. It yields the protein CASSSGTSGSNEQFF.

The rearrangement links TRBV6-6 to TRBJ2-2; D uncertain. Germline CDR1 is MNHNY and CDR2 is SVGAGI (reference sequence). The CDR3 has 12 amino acids. V was trimmed by 6 bases and J by 7 bases, leaving 9 bases between them. Here the CDR3 reads CASSARFGELFF. CDR3 coding DNA: TGTGCCAGCAGCGCCAGGTTCGGGGAGCTGTTTTTT.

This rearrangement joins TRBV20-1 to TRBJ2-7; the D call may be TRBD1 or TRBD2 (6 bases each). Trimming pared 6 bases from V and 2 bases from J, leaving 17 bases between. This CDR3 is 14 amino acids long. Germline CDR1 reads DFQATT; CDR2 reads SNEGSKA (reference sequence). As DNA, the CDR3 is TGCAGTGCCACGGGGGCACACAGACCCTACGAGCAGTACTTC. Protein sequence: CSATGAHRPYEQYF.

The chain combines TRBV25-1 with TRBJ2-4, with TRBD1 matching over 10 bases. Germline assignment: CDR1 MGHDK and CDR2 SYGVNS. The CDR3 contains 13 residues. The trim removed 5 bases at V and 8 bases at J, leaving 3 bases unmatched. The CDR3, as DNA: TGTGCCAGCAGTCCGGGACAGGGGTACATTCAGTACTTC. It codes for CASSPGQGYIQYF.

The sample holds a few counts of this clonotype. The chain recombines TRBV27 with TRBJ2-3; perhaps D is TRBD1 or TRBD2 (5 bases each). The CDR3 has 16 amino acids. Germline CDR1 and CDR2: MNHEY and SMNVEV (reference sequence). V lost 3 bases and J 0 bases, leaving 13 bases between the germline ends. The CDR3 region has the DNA TGTGCCAGCAGTTTTGGGGCAGGGAGAAGCACAGATACGCAGTATTTT. Protein: CASSFGAGRSTDTQYF.

The rearrangement uses TRBV6-5 and TRBJ1-2, with 7 nucleotides matching TRBD1. With 6 bases clipped from V and 9 bases from J, the junction kept 16 bases outside the gene matches. The CDR3 is 15 residues long. In germline, CDR1 is MNHEY, CDR2 SVGAGI. The CDR3 coding sequence is TGTGCCAGCAGACTCCGGGACAGCGACGTCTTAAGCTACACCTTC. It encodes CASRLRDSDVLSYTF.

The CDR3 loop reads CASSPFTGELFF. The CDR3 DNA reads TGTGCCAGCAGCCCCTTCACCGGGGAGCTGTTTTTT. V gene TRBV3-1 combines with J gene TRBJ2-2; unclear D gene. CDR3 length: 12 amino acids. V lost 4 bases, J lost 4 bases, and 4 bases lay in between. The germline CDR1 and CDR2 sequences are LGHDT and YNNKEL (reference sequence). Full variable domain (remainder filled in from reference TRBV3-1 and TRBJ2-2): DTAVSQTPKYLVTQMGNDKSIKCEQNLGHDTMYWYKQDSKKFLKIMFSYNNKELIINETVPNRFSPKSPDKAHLNLHINSLELGDSAVYFCASSPFTGELFFGEGSRLTVL.

The chain carries TRBV28 and TRBJ2-1; 7 bases are shared with TRBD2. Trimming at V came to 6 bases and at J to 5 bases, leaving 4 bases not matched to a gene. Germline CDR1 and CDR2: MDHEN and SYDVKM. The CDR3 sequence is 13 residues long. CDR3 loop: CASRRGGDNEQFF. CDR3 bases: TGTGCCAGCAGGAGGGGAGGGGACAATGAGCAGTTCTTC. The full variable domain, completed using reference TRBV28 and TRBJ2-1, is DVKVTQSSRYLVKRTGEKVFLECVQDMDHENMFWYRQDPGLGLRLIYFSYDVKMKEKGDIPEGYSVSREKKERFSLILESASTNQTSMYLCASRRGGDNEQFFGPGTRLTVL.